The T cell receptor beta chain under discussion was sequenced for a study of T cell clonotyping in hematopoietic cell transplantation. General study points: No sorting was done, leaving CD4 and CD8 contributions mixed.

Libraries were prepared by immunoSEQ multiplex PCR; TCRdb keeps only in-frame clonotypes and omits some of them. The sample lists more than 25,000 clones; about 90% were seen once. This clone was seen only once. The antigen is not known. The CDR3 spans 14 residues. V gave up 1 base and J gave up 7 bases, with 12 bases separating them. The TCR originated in a female patient aged 50-60 years who had an allogeneic stem cell transplant from a related donor, so the T cells may come from the graft donor. Some clones in this sample may be carry-over from other donors' samples. J is TRBJ1-5 and V is TRBV5-3, with no clear D. TRBV5-3 belongs to the ORF category, with a function that is uncertain. The source was PBMCs, collected 100 days after allogeneic stem cell transplant. DNA of the CDR3: TGTGCCAGAAGCTTGATGAAGGGAAGGCAGCCCCAGCATTTT. It translates to CARSLMKGRQPQHF.